These 10 T cell receptor beta chains originate from one sample sequenced in a study of CD8+ T cells in alopecia areata. Extracted RNA was reverse transcribed into cDNA, the sequencing template. Sequenced by immunoSEQ multiplex PCR; TCRdb stores in-frame clones only, minus some. The data show under 150,000 clones, with approximately 85% seen just once and 20% to 25% held by the top ten. Sample treatment: oral pan-JAK inhibitor, 5-10 mg twice daily. The sequencing used CD8+ T cells sorted from blood, collected at week 4, from a patient treated with tofacitinib. The receptors here all came from a human donor with alopecia areata.

The chain links TRBV7-9 to TRBJ2-7; TRBD1 matches at 8 bases. There are 14 residues in the CDR3. The germline V gene has CDR1 SEHNR and CDR2 FQNEAQ (reference sequence). The J segment lost 3 bases and the V segment lost 5 bases, leaving 6 bases of the junction unmatched. This chain's CDR3 is CASSPGQGIYEQYF. CDR3 nucleotides: TGTGCCAGCAGCCCTGGACAGGGCATCTACGAGCAGTACTTC.

This clone was found once. The chain links TRBV2 to TRBJ2-7; D call uncertain. Germline loops: CDR1 SNHLY, CDR2 FYNNEI. This CDR3 region has 12 residues. V was clipped by 6 bases and J by 5 bases, with 11 bases between them. Here the CDR3 DNA reads TGTGCCAGCAGCGACCAGAGCCACGAGCAGTACTTC. This sequence encodes CASSDQSHEQYF.

V and J are TRBV7-9 and TRBJ2-1, with D unresolved. Germline lookup yields CDR1 SEHNR and CDR2 FQNEAQ (reference sequence). CDR3 length: 13 residues. The V and J ends lost 0 bases and 6 bases respectively, with 6 bases between them. CDR3 in amino acids: CASSLAVGNEQFF. CDR3 DNA sequence: TGTGCCAGCAGCTTAGCGGTTGGCAATGAGCAGTTCTTC.

This sequence joins TRBV5-4 and TRBJ2-5; 11 positions match TRBD2. CDR3 length: 16 residues. CDR1 and CDR2 from the germline V gene are SGHNT and YYREEE (reference sequence). J was trimmed by 7 bases and V by 4 bases; bases with no gene match: 12. The CDR3: CASSQGSSGGRWTQYF. The DNA for the CDR3 is TGTGCCAGCAGCCAAGGGTCTAGCGGGGGGCGATGGACCCAGTACTTC.

The genes are TRBV4-1 and TRBJ1-1; D uncertain. The V end lost 1 base, the J end lost 11 bases, and 14 bases lay between the germline ends. There are 13 residues in the CDR3. Germline CDR1 MGHRA, CDR2 YSYEKL. CDR3 residues: CASSQGGERSAFF. Written as DNA, the CDR3 is TGCGCCAGCAGCCAAGGCGGAGAGAGGAGCGCTTTCTTT.

The chain recombines TRBV7-2 with TRBJ2-7; the D gene is possibly TRBD2 (6 bases). The V and J ends lost 5 bases and 7 bases respectively, with 12 bases between them. This CDR3 spans 12 amino acids. CDR1 and CDR2 (germline): SGHTA, FQGNSA. CDR3 sequence (DNA): TGTGCCAGCAGCACTGGAGGGGCAGAGCAGTACTTC. Protein: CASSTGGAEQYF.

This chain uses TRBV7-8 with TRBJ2-7; 9 bases line up with TRBD1. CDR3 length: 16 residues. J was trimmed by 3 bases and V by 5 bases; bases with no gene match: 11. Germline V lookup: CDR1 SGHVS, CDR2 FQNEAQ. CDR3 protein: CASSGPGTGSHYEQYF. The CDR3, as DNA: TGTGCCAGCAGCGGGCCCGGGACAGGGTCCCACTACGAGCAGTACTTC.

The CDR3 sequence: CSVERGGYQETQYF. The CDR3 nucleotides are TGCAGCGTTGAAAGGGGCGGGTACCAAGAGACCCAGTACTTC. The genes are TRBV29-1 and TRBJ2-5; D could derive from TRBD1 or TRBD2 (5 bases each). Germline CDR1 and CDR2: SQVTM and ANQGSEA. V was cut by 2 bases and J by 0 bases, with 10 bases left in between. This CDR3 is built from 14 residues.

This CDR3 is CASSLDADRGYTF. The CDR3 coding sequence is TGCGCCAGCAGCTTGGACGCCGATCGGGGCTACACCTTC. The chain combines TRBV5-1 with TRBJ1-2, with D unresolved. There are 13 residues in the CDR3. Germline V CDR1 and CDR2: SGHRS, YFSETQ. Deletions cut 0 bases from V and 8 bases from J, with 11 bases between.

This clone was detected only a few times. The chain recombines TRBV7-6 with TRBJ2-7, with 8 bases that match TRBD1. The germline V gene encodes CDR1 SGHVS and CDR2 FNYEAQ. Germline trimming cut 5 bases from V and 6 bases from J; bases unmatched to any gene: 9. The CDR3 consists of 14 residues. Here the CDR3 DNA reads TGTGCCAGCAGCATCGGACAGGGTTGGTCCGAGCAGTACTTC. Protein sequence: CASSIGQGWSEQYF.